Below are 10 T cell receptor beta chains sequenced from a single sample in a study of cytomegalovirus exposure and HLA in healthy donors. Assay: immunoSEQ multiplex PCR; the TCRdb copy retains only in-frame clones and omits some. The sample includes more than 65,000 clones, 85% to 95% of them seen just once. Specimen: PBMCs. Every receptor here comes from a man aged 18 to 30 in good health and CMV-seronegative.

The genes are TRBV20-1 and TRBJ1-1; no firm D call. The germline gives CDR1 DFQATT, CDR2 SNEGSKA (reference sequence). Trimming took off 1 base at V and 6 bases at J, with 6 bases between the two ends. The CDR3 is made up of 11 amino acids. CDR3 nucleotides: TGCAGTGCTAGAGGAGGAGCTGAAGCTTTCTTT. Amino acid sequence: CSARGGAEAFF.

The chain has TRBV28 and TRBJ1-5; TRBD1 might be the D (6 bases). Germline CDR1 reads MDHEN; CDR2 reads SYDVKM. The CDR3 runs 18 residues. With 3 bases removed from V and 1 base from J, the gap between germline ends came to 19 bases. In nucleotides, the CDR3 is TGTGCCAGCAGTTTGCCTCGGGGGGGCTGGGGGAGCAATCAGCCCCAGCATTTT. Translating it yields CASSLPRGGWGSNQPQHF.

The chain links TRBV29-1 to TRBJ2-3; 7 bases agree with TRBD2. V lost 3 bases, J lost 2 bases, and 11 bases stayed unmatched. This CDR3 region has 16 residues. CDR1 is SQVTM and CDR2 is ANQGSEA in the germline V gene. The CDR3 loop is CSVDHRASGVTDTQYF. The CDR3 DNA reads as TGCAGCGTTGACCACCGAGCTAGCGGAGTCACAGATACGCAGTATTTT.

V usage is TRBV7-9 and J usage is TRBJ1-4; TRBD1 is a possible D gene (6 bases). Germline loops: CDR1 SEHNR, CDR2 FQNEAQ (reference sequence). V shed 3 bases and J shed 0 bases, with 17 bases lying between them. The CDR3 totals 18 residues. In nucleotides, the CDR3 is TGTGCCAGCAGCTTTGTCAGGGGCTCCTCGACAACTAATGAAAAACTGTTTTTT. It translates to CASSFVRGSSTTNEKLFF.

J is TRBJ2-7 and V is TRBV15; weak D call: TRBD2 (7 bases). This CDR3 contains 14 residues. Trimming took off 2 bases at V and 6 bases at J, with 14 bases between the two ends. Germline-derived CDR1 and CDR2 are LNHNV and YYDKDF (reference sequence). The CDR3 sequence: CATSRYREGREQYF. CDR3 bases: TGTGCCACCAGCAGATACAGGGAGGGTCGCGAGCAGTACTTC. Variable domain in full (rest from reference TRBV15 and TRBJ2-7): DAMVIQNPRYQVTQFGKPVTLSCSQTLNHNVMYWYQQKSSQAPKLLFHYYDKDFNNEADTPDNFQSRRPNTSFCFLDIRSPGLGDTAMYLCATSRYREGREQYFGPGTRLTVT.

The gene calls are TRBV18 and TRBJ1-1; D is perhaps TRBD1 (6 bases). The length of the CDR3 is 16 residues. V was clipped by 2 bases and J by 0 bases, with 13 bases between them. From germline, CDR1 is KGHSH and CDR2 LQKENI. The CDR3 DNA reads TGTGCCAGCTCACCAAGACAGGATAGGATGAACACTGAAGCTTTCTTT. Its protein is CASSPRQDRMNTEAFF.

In this sample, this clone turned up a few times. The chain carries TRBV25-1 and TRBJ1-2; TRBD1 matches 7 bases. The germline gives CDR1 MGHDK, CDR2 SYGVNS. This CDR3 is built from 14 residues. Trimming at V came to 2 bases and at J to 8 bases, leaving 8 bases not matched to a gene. CDR3 protein: CASSETNRGSGYTF. The DNA for the CDR3 is TGTGCCAGCAGTGAAACAAACAGGGGATCAGGCTACACCTTC.

The V call is TRBV11-3, the J call TRBJ2-1; D is possibly TRBD2 (5 bases). This CDR3 comprises 15 residues. CDR1 SGHNT and CDR2 YENEEA come from the germline V gene. Trimming removed 5 bases from V and 4 bases from J, with 15 bases in between. CDR3 DNA sequence: TGTGCCAGCAGCACATGGGCGGGTGATTACAATGAGCAGTTCTTC. Amino acid sequence: CASSTWAGDYNEQFF.

The chain's CDR3 is CASSQDYERSYEQYF. DNA of the CDR3: TGTGCCAGCAGCCAGGACTACGAAAGATCCTACGAGCAGTACTTC. J is TRBJ2-7 and V is TRBV5-4; D may be TRBD2 (6 bases). The V gene's germline CDR1 is SGHNT and CDR2 YYREEE (reference sequence). V lost 4 bases and J 1 base, leaving 15 bases between the germline ends. The CDR3 is 15 residues long.

The chain couples TRBV6-5 to TRBJ2-7; 9 bases align to TRBD1. The J segment lost 5 bases and the V segment lost 6 bases, leaving 5 bases of the junction unmatched. This CDR3 has 13 amino acids. Germline V lookup: CDR1 MNHEY, CDR2 SVGAGI. In DNA, the CDR3 is TGTGCCAGCAGCTACAGGGGGCAACACGAGCAGTACTTC. Protein product: CASSYRGQHEQYF.